Below are 5 T cell receptor beta chains sequenced from a single sample in a study of control samples from healthy donors and cancer patients. Clones were sequenced by immunoSEQ multiplex PCR, and TCRdb holds only the in-frame ones, with some missing. The data hold 120,000 or so clones, with 80% to 90% observed a single time. The sequenced material came from blood. The receptor source for this set is a man in his sixties in good health.

The chain is built from TRBV28 and TRBJ1-2; D ambiguous. Germline CDR1 MDHEN, CDR2 SYDVKM. The CDR3 runs 13 residues. Trimming removed 6 bases at V and 2 bases at J, with 10 bases between. The CDR3 region is CASRPGPNYGYTF. Written as DNA, the CDR3 is TGTGCCAGCAGACCTGGACCCAACTATGGCTACACCTTC.

The chain couples TRBV18 to TRBJ2-7; 7 nucleotides agree with TRBD1. The CDR3 covers 14 residues. Germline CDR1 reads KGHSH; CDR2 reads LQKENI. V shed 3 bases, J shed 3 bases, and the junction held 5 bases outside the gene matches. The DNA for the CDR3 is TGTGCCAGCTCACCCGGGACAGCTCTCTACGAGCAGTACTTC. Its protein is CASSPGTALYEQYF.

In its sample, this clone was seen once. The gene calls are TRBV30 and TRBJ1-5; 11 bases agree with TRBD1. V lost 3 bases to trimming and J lost 2 bases; unmatched junction nucleotides: 21. The CDR3 spans 21 residues. Germline assignment: CDR1 GTSNPN and CDR2 SVGIG (reference sequence). CDR3 coding DNA: TGTGCCTGGAGACCATTCCCGAAGCCGGGACAGGGGGATCGTGGCAATCAGCCCCAGCATTTT. It translates to CAWRPFPKPGQGDRGNQPQHF.

This clone has just a few counts. This sequence joins TRBV29-1 and TRBJ2-2; tentatively, D is TRBD2 (6 bases). This CDR3 is 13 amino acids long. Trimming cost V 4 bases and J 5 bases, with 11 bases left between them. Germline V gene data show CDR1 as SQVTM and CDR2 as ANQGSEA. The CDR3: CSVAREVTGELFF. CDR3 in DNA: TGCAGCGTTGCCAGGGAGGTTACCGGGGAGCTGTTTTTT.

There are a few counts of this clone. This chain connects TRBV30 to TRBJ1-2; no clear D gene. V was clipped by 1 base and J by 5 bases, with 14 bases between them. Per germline, CDR1 GTSNPN and CDR2 SVGIG (reference sequence). The CDR3 spans 14 residues. The CDR3 spells CAWSGTQYGYGYTF. The CDR3 bases are TGTGCCTGGAGTGGAACTCAATACGGGTATGGCTACACCTTC.